Below, 18 T cell receptor beta chains from the same sample are listed, as sequenced in a study of T cells in Graves' hyperthyroidism and ophthalmopathy. The TCR beta CDR3 regions underwent amplification using RNA transcripts as the source. When the TCR CDR3 underwent first-round RT-PCR, the HTBI primer set was used. Via MiXCR, TCRdb re-called the multiplex PCR reads, giving one row per CDR3 protein. In the table there are 350,000 to 450,000 distinct CDR3 sequences, about 14% of which are singletons. Sequences were obtained from blood. These receptors all come from a man in his fifties or sixties with Graves' ophthalmopathy.

This clonotype was detected many times. J is TRBJ1-1 and V is TRBV20-1; 8 bases line up with TRBD1. This CDR3 has 16 residues. CDR1 is DFQATT, CDR2 SNEGSKA, per germline (reference sequence). Losses at the gene ends were 0 bases for V and 6 bases for J; bases not matched to a gene: 12. The CDR3 is CSARDPLRTGRSEAFF. In DNA, the CDR3 is TGCAGTGCTAGAGACCCTCTACGGACAGGGCGTTCTGAAGCTTTCTTT.

This clonotype was recorded many times. The chain joins TRBV19 to TRBJ1-5, with D perhaps TRBD1 (6 bases). The CDR3 spans 15 residues. V was clipped by 6 bases and J by 0 bases, with 12 bases between them. Germline CDR1 is LNHDA and CDR2 is SQIVND (reference sequence). The CDR3 sequence: CASSGTRYSNQPQHF. CDR3 coding DNA: TGTGCCAGTAGCGGGACAAGATATAGCAATCAGCCCCAGCATTTT.

This clonotype showed up many times. The chain joins TRBV28 to TRBJ2-7; a weak D match, TRBD1 (6 bases). The germline V gene has CDR1 MDHEN and CDR2 SYDVKM. The CDR3 has 15 residues. V lost 7 bases and J 2 bases, leaving 18 bases between the germline ends. The CDR3 nucleotides read TGTGCCAGCAACGCCGGTGGGGGCCTTCCCTACGAGCAGTACTTC. It specifies CASNAGGGLPYEQYF.

The chain carries TRBV27 and TRBJ2-3, with TRBD2 identical over 13 bases. The CDR3 covers 16 residues. Germline V gives CDR1 MNHEY, CDR2 SMNVEV (reference sequence). J was trimmed by 9 bases and V by 4 bases; bases with no gene match: 10. DNA for the CDR3: TGTGCCAGCAGTTCGAGACTAGCGGGAGGCCGGAAAACGCAGTATTTT. This encodes CASSSRLAGGRKTQYF.

This clonotype was detected only a few times. The CDR3 region has the DNA TGCGCCAGCAGTTGGACTAGCCTTACCGGGGAGCTGTTTTTT. Its translation: CASSWTSLTGELFF. The V and J genes are TRBV5-1 and TRBJ2-2, with 8 bases lining up with TRBD2. V gave up 5 bases and J gave up 5 bases; unmatched junction bases: 5. This CDR3 region has 14 residues. Germline loops: CDR1 SGHRS, CDR2 YFSETQ. Drawing the rest from reference TRBV5-1 and TRBJ2-2, the complete variable domain is KAGVTQTPRYLIKTRGQQVTLSCSPISGHRSVSWYQQTPGQGLQFLFEYFSETQRNKGNFPGRFSGRQFSNSRSEMNVSTLELGDSALYLCASSWTSLTGELFFGEGSRLTVL.

This clonotype has a count of ten or more. The V and J genes are TRBV25-1 and TRBJ2-1; 11 positions agree with TRBD2. V was clipped by 7 bases and J by 5 bases; unmatched bases: 7. Germline V gives CDR1 MGHDK, CDR2 SYGVNS. CDR3 length: 15 residues. The CDR3 sequence is CASKSSGRRNNEQFF. The CDR3 DNA reads as TGTGCCAGCAAATCTAGCGGGAGGCGGAACAATGAGCAGTTCTTC.

This clonotype was seen more than once but under ten times. This rearrangement joins TRBV29-1 to TRBJ1-5, with unresolved D. This CDR3 region has 13 residues. V was cut by 5 bases and J by 3 bases, with 11 bases left in between. Germline lookup yields CDR1 SQVTM and CDR2 ANQGSEA. The CDR3 is CSVRPTDNQPQHF. The DNA of the CDR3 is TGCAGCGTTAGACCCACGGACAATCAGCCCCAGCATTTT. The whole variable domain, filled in from reference TRBV29-1 and TRBJ1-5, reads SAVISQKPSRDICQRGTSLTIQCQVDSQVTMMFWYRQQPGQSLTLIATANQGSEATYESGFVIDKFPISRPNLTFSTLTVSNMSPEDSSIYLCSVRPTDNQPQHFGDGTRLSIL.

This clonotype was observed at least ten times. The J gene is TRBJ2-3, the V gene TRBV12-3 or TRBV12-4; TRBD1 matches at 7 bases. V lost 1 base, J lost 5 bases, and 3 bases stayed unmatched. CDR3 length equals 14 residues. CDR3 sequence reads: CASSLDRGIDTQYF. CDR3 nucleotide sequence: TGTGCCAGCAGTTTAGACAGGGGAATAGATACGCAGTATTTT.

This clonotype was recorded many times. V and J are TRBV27 and TRBJ1-1, with a possible D match to TRBD1 (5 bases). Trimming stripped 4 bases from V and 5 bases from J, with 8 bases between. In germline, CDR1 is MNHEY, CDR2 SMNVEV (reference sequence). The CDR3 has 12 residues. The CDR3 spells CASSSGGTEAFF. DNA for the CDR3: TGTGCCAGCAGTTCGGGGGGGACTGAAGCTTTCTTT.

The chain links TRBV6-2 or TRBV6-3 to TRBJ2-7, with TRBD1 matching over 7 bases. Germline V lookup: CDR1 MNHEY, CDR2 SVGEGT. CDR3 length equals 14 residues. V gave up 5 bases and J gave up 3 bases; unmatched junction bases: 7. CDR3: CASSKTTGNYEQYF. CDR3 coding DNA: TGTGCCAGCAGTAAAACGACAGGGAACTACGAGCAGTACTTC.

This clonotype occurred many times. The chain employs TRBV13 and TRBJ2-1; 14 bases fit TRBD2. CDR3 length: 16 amino acids. V shed 5 bases, J shed 2 bases, and the junction held 2 bases outside the gene matches. Germline-derived CDR1 and CDR2 are PRHDT and FYEKMQ (reference sequence). The CDR3 loop is CASSPGLAGAYNEQFF. CDR3 DNA sequence: TGTGCCAGCAGCCCGGGACTAGCGGGAGCCTACAATGAGCAGTTCTTC.

This clonotype came up a few times. The chain is built from TRBV29-1 and TRBJ2-1, with TRBD2 matching over 10 bases. CDR1 and CDR2 (germline): SQVTM, ANQGSEA. The CDR3 is made up of 14 amino acids. V lost 4 bases, J lost 6 bases, and 6 bases stayed unmatched. CDR3 in DNA: TGCAGCGTTGGGCTAGCGGGAGAGAGCAATGAGCAGTTCTTC. It translates to CSVGLAGESNEQFF.

V gene TRBV5-6 combines with J gene TRBJ1-1, with TRBD1 as a possible D gene (6 bases). The CDR3 sequence is 13 residues long. Germline CDR1 reads SGHDT; CDR2 reads YYEEEE. Trimming pared 4 bases from V and 6 bases from J, leaving 13 bases between. The DNA for the CDR3 is TGTGCCAGCAGCGGGCAGGGGAGGGCTGAAGCTTTCTTT. It is translated as CASSGQGRAEAFF. The full variable domain, in which reference TRBV5-6 and TRBJ1-1 provide the parts outside the CDR3, is DAGVTQSPTHLIKTRGQQVTLRCSPKSGHDTVSWYQQALGQGPQFIFQYYEEEERQRGNFPDRFSGHQFPNYSSELNVNALLLGDSALYLCASSGQGRAEAFFGQGTRLTVV.

The V and J genes are TRBV12-3 or TRBV12-4 and TRBJ1-6; TRBD1 matches 7 bases. Trimming took 8 bases from V and 7 from J; bases not matched to a gene: 8. The CDR3 has 14 amino acids. CDR3 in amino acids: CASAQGGGNSPLHF. CDR3 in DNA: TGTGCCAGCGCCCAGGGAGGGGGCAATTCACCCCTCCACTTT.

This clonotype came up a few times. The chain has TRBV3-1 and TRBJ1-2; D perhaps matches TRBD1 (5 bases). V was cut by 4 bases and J by 5 bases, with 17 bases left in between. Looked up from germline, CDR1 is LGHDT and CDR2 is YNNKEL (reference sequence). The CDR3 spans 15 residues. CDR3 residues: CASSPLGLNKYGYTF. The CDR3 region has the DNA TGTGCCAGCAGCCCCCTGGGACTGAACAAATATGGCTACACCTTC.

The table lists this clonotype with many counts. The CDR3 DNA follows: TGCAGTGCTTCCCCGACAAATGAGCAGTTCTTC. Its translation: CSASPTNEQFF. The V and J genes are TRBV20-1 and TRBJ2-1; D unclear. V lost 5 bases to trimming and J lost 7 bases, with 9 bases between them. CDR3 length: 11 amino acids. The germline gives CDR1 DFQATT, CDR2 SNEGSKA (reference sequence).

This clonotype was picked up one time. A much larger clone is a single base away; this may be a read error. The DNA of the CDR3 is TGTGCCAGCAGCCGAGACGATCCGGGAGCTTTCTTT. Protein product: CASSRDDPGAFF. J is TRBJ1-1 and V is TRBV12-3 or TRBV12-4, with D uncertain. The V end lost 6 bases, the J end lost 10 bases, and 15 bases lay between the germline ends. CDR3 length equals 12 residues.

This clonotype was seen many times. The genes are TRBV20-1 and TRBJ2-3; the D gene is possibly TRBD1 (6 bases). Trimming pared 1 base from V and 10 bases from J, leaving 15 bases between. Germline-derived CDR1 and CDR2 are DFQATT and SNEGSKA (reference sequence). The CDR3 is 13 amino acids. CDR3: CSARAPPDRAQYF. In DNA form, the CDR3 reads TGCAGTGCTAGAGCGCCTCCGGACAGAGCGCAGTATTTT.